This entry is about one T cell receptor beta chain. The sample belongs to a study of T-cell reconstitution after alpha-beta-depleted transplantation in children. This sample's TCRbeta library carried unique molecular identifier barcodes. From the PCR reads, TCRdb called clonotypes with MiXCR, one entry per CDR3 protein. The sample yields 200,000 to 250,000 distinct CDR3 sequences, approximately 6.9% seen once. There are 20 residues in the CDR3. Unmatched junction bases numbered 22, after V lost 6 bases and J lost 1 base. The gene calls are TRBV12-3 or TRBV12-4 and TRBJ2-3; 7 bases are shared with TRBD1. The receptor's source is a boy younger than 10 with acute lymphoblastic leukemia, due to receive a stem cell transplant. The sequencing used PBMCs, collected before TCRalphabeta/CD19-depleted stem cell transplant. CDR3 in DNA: TGTGCCAGCAGCTTTCTCCCCGTTGGTTCCCCCACAGGGGGCACAGATACGCAGTATTTT. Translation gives CASSFLPVGSPTGGTDTQYF.